This T cell receptor (beta chain) was captured by sequencing in a study of blood T cell repertoires in COVID-19. On the study more broadly: Some COVID-19 samples were acute and others convalescent; all came from the United States, Italy and Spain. In each case, the material was cDNA or gDNA derived from T cells, B-cell-depleted T cells, or PBMCs.

Per the study methods: Nucleated cell number was recorded as an estimate derived from reference gene primer amplification. Clones were sequenced by immunoSEQ multiplex PCR, and TCRdb holds only the in-frame ones, with some missing. For V, J and clone size, that table is used; D and trimming come from the DNA. Found here are about 180,000 clones, about 86% of them singletons; the top ten hold 5.5% to 7%. CDR1 and CDR2 (germline): SGHNT, YYREEE (reference sequence). This CDR3 has 14 residues. V gave up 1 base and J gave up 3 bases, with 10 bases separating them. This clone was detected only a few times.

Sequenced sample: peripheral blood. The chain couples TRBV5-4 to TRBJ2-5; D ambiguous. The clonotype was recovered from a man over 45 with active or convalescent COVID-19. CDR3 DNA: TGTGCCAGCAGCTTGACGACTGCTAAAGAGACCCAGTACTTC. It translates to CASSLTTAKETQYF.